One sample yielded the 27 T cell receptor beta chains listed below, sequenced in a study of cytomegalovirus exposure and HLA in healthy donors. The PCR was carried out with 60 Vbeta primers and 13 Jbeta primers. Profiled with immunoSEQ multiplex PCR; TCRdb holds only in-frame clones, not every one. The data contain fewer than 200,000 clones, 75% to 90% of them singletons. The sample consisted of PBMCs. The receptors come from a boy younger than 10 in good health and CMV-seronegative.

The gene calls are TRBV2 and TRBJ2-2, with D perhaps TRBD2 (5 bases). Per germline, CDR1 SNHLY and CDR2 FYNNEI. Deletions cut 7 bases from V and 1 base from J, with 10 bases between. This CDR3 is 14 amino acids long. The CDR3 DNA is TGTGCCAGCAAAGAGGGAGAGAACACCGGGGAGCTGTTTTTT. This codes for CASKEGENTGELFF.

The chain uses TRBV5-6 and TRBJ2-3; 11 nucleotides align to TRBD2. The CDR3 covers 16 residues. J gave up 5 bases and V 3 bases, and 8 bases lay outside the gene matches. Germline CDR1 reads SGHDT; CDR2 reads YYEEEE. The CDR3 DNA reads as TGTGCCAGCAGCTCTAGCGGGGGGTATAAGGGAGATACGCAGTATTTT. Its translation is CASSSSGGYKGDTQYF.

The V call is TRBV5-1, the J call TRBJ2-5; D call uncertain. The CDR3 length is 12 residues. Germline CDR1 reads SGHRS; CDR2 reads YFSETQ. The V end lost 0 bases, the J end lost 5 bases, and 5 bases lay between the germline ends. The CDR3 protein is CASSLVGETQYF. CDR3 DNA sequence: TGCGCCAGCAGCTTGGTCGGGGAGACCCAGTACTTC. Together with reference TRBV5-1 and TRBJ2-5, the CDR3 gives the full variable domain: KAGVTQTPRYLIKTRGQQVTLSCSPISGHRSVSWYQQTPGQGLQFLFEYFSETQRNKGNFPGRFSGRQFSNSRSEMNVSTLELGDSALYLCASSLVGETQYFGPGTRLLVL.

The rearrangement joins TRBV28 to TRBJ1-1; TRBD1 is a possible D gene (6 bases). The V gene lost 1 base and the J gene lost 5 bases, with 26 bases spanning the gap. The CDR3 sequence is 19 residues long. CDR1 and CDR2 (germline): MDHEN, SYDVKM. The CDR3 region is CASSLFWIGGREGDTEAFF. DNA for the CDR3: TGTGCCAGCAGTTTATTCTGGATCGGAGGGAGGGAGGGGGATACTGAAGCTTTCTTT.

This clone was observed a single time. The chain employs TRBV5-1 and TRBJ2-2, with TRBD1 identical over 10 bases. The germline CDR1 and CDR2 sequences are SGHRS and YFSETQ. The junction had 9 bases not matched to a gene; V was cut back by 3 bases and J by 10 bases. The CDR3 spans 15 residues. CDR3 loop: CASSYPGQGREELFF. The DNA of the CDR3 is TGCGCCAGCAGCTATCCGGGACAGGGGCGGGAGGAGCTGTTTTTT.

The gene calls are TRBV27 and TRBJ1-1; possibly TRBD1 for D (5 bases). This CDR3 has 14 amino acids. CDR1 is MNHEY, CDR2 SMNVEV, per germline (reference sequence). With 1 base removed from V and 8 bases from J, the gap between germline ends came to 14 bases. The CDR3 sequence is CASSLFPGHSEAFF. CDR3 DNA sequence: TGTGCCAGCAGTTTATTCCCCGGACATTCCGAAGCTTTCTTT.

The CDR3 loop is CASSLRDRAAGELFF. In DNA form, the CDR3 reads TGTGCCAGCAGCCTCCGGGACAGGGCTGCCGGGGAGCTGTTTTTT. This chain uses TRBV7-9 with TRBJ2-2; 9 nucleotides align to TRBD1. In germline, CDR1 is SEHNR, CDR2 FQNEAQ (reference sequence). Trimming removed 5 bases from V and 6 bases from J; junction bases left unmatched: 7. The CDR3 has 15 amino acids.

As DNA, the CDR3 is TGCGCCAGCAGCTTGGGAGGGCCTGGCTCCTACGAGCAGTACTTC. The encoded protein is CASSLGGPGSYEQYF. J is TRBJ2-7 and V is TRBV5-1; tentatively, D is TRBD2 (5 bases). Germline V lookup: CDR1 SGHRS, CDR2 YFSETQ. Trimming removed 0 bases from V and 0 bases from J, with 10 bases in between. The CDR3 runs to 15 residues.

The rearrangement uses TRBV7-9 and TRBJ2-7, with 8 bases that match TRBD2. The junction had 6 bases not matched to a gene; V was cut back by 0 bases and J by 2 bases. The CDR3 consists of 16 residues. The germline gives CDR1 SEHNR, CDR2 FQNEAQ (reference sequence). CDR3 residues: CASSLAPSGRPYEQYF. The CDR3 DNA follows: TGTGCCAGCAGCTTAGCCCCAAGCGGGAGACCCTACGAGCAGTACTTC.

CDR3 region: CASKQGVEEKLFF. The CDR3, as DNA: TGTGCCAGCAAGCAGGGGGTTGAAGAAAAACTGTTTTTT. This rearrangement joins TRBV5-6 to TRBJ1-4, with 7 bases fitting TRBD1. The CDR3 contains 13 residues. Germline assignment: CDR1 SGHDT and CDR2 YYEEEE. The J segment lost 8 bases and the V segment lost 6 bases, leaving 7 bases of the junction unmatched.

The rearrangement joins TRBV27 to TRBJ2-1; TRBD2 matches 10 bases. Looked up from germline, CDR1 is MNHEY and CDR2 is SMNVEV (reference sequence). V trimming: 5 bases; J trimming: 2 bases; junction bases outside the gene matches: 12. This CDR3 region has 18 residues. The CDR3 spells CASSPLWLAGAPYNEQFF. The CDR3 DNA is TGTGCCAGCAGTCCCCTCTGGCTAGCGGGGGCCCCCTACAATGAGCAGTTCTTC.

The chain uses TRBV27 and TRBJ2-1; 7 bases are a match to TRBD1. With 6 bases clipped from V and 8 bases from J, the junction kept 7 bases outside the gene matches. The length of the CDR3 is 13 residues. Germline V gene lookup returns CDR1 MNHEY and CDR2 SMNVEV (reference sequence). The CDR3 bases are TGTGCCAGCAGGACAGGGATTTTGGATGAGCAGTTCTTC. This encodes CASRTGILDEQFF.

Notes on this clone: The same CDR3 can be traced to other DNA sequences in this sample. For the CDR3, the DNA is TGCGCCAGCAGCCAAGTTTGGTCCCGGGGGGCGGATACGCAGTATTTT. Translated: CASSQVWSRGADTQYF. The chain links TRBV4-1 to TRBJ2-3; tentatively, D is TRBD2 (7 bases). Per the germline V gene, CDR1 is MGHRA and CDR2 is YSYEKL. The CDR3 length is 16 residues. V lost 1 base and J lost 6, with 17 bases in between.

The chain links TRBV9 to TRBJ2-1; D might be TRBD1 (5 bases). Trimming removed 0 bases from V and 3 bases from J, with 10 bases in between. The germline V gene encodes CDR1 SGDLS and CDR2 YYNGEE. The CDR3 sequence is 15 residues long. CDR3 sequence: CASSVDPRVYNEQFF. The CDR3 DNA is TGTGCCAGCAGCGTAGACCCCAGGGTCTACAATGAGCAGTTCTTC.

This clone was picked up one time. The rearrangement joins TRBV28 to TRBJ2-3; 8 bases line up with TRBD2. CDR1 is MDHEN, CDR2 SYDVKM, per germline. V trimming: 4 bases; J trimming: 0 bases; junction bases outside the gene matches: 3. The CDR3 totals 15 residues. The CDR3 nucleotides read TGTGCCAGCAGTTCTAGCGGGCAGAGCACAGATACGCAGTATTTT. It yields the protein CASSSSGQSTDTQYF.

The chain employs TRBV5-1 and TRBJ1-1; 10 nucleotides agree with TRBD1. The CDR3 is 14 amino acids. CDR1 SGHRS and CDR2 YFSETQ come from the germline V gene. V lost 4 bases to trimming and J lost 4 bases; unmatched junction nucleotides: 4. CDR3 region: CASSPGQGGTEAFF. As DNA, the CDR3 is TGCGCCAGCAGCCCCGGACAGGGGGGCACTGAAGCTTTCTTT.

A single count supports this clone. V is TRBV6-5 and J is TRBJ1-1, with D tentatively TRBD1 (5 bases). Germline CDR1 and CDR2: MNHEY and SVGAGI. The CDR3 has 14 residues. V lost 6 bases and J 6 bases, leaving 17 bases between the germline ends. CDR3 region: CASSVTNRIPEAFF. The CDR3 bases are TGTGCCAGCAGCGTTACGAACAGGATCCCTGAAGCTTTCTTT.

This clone was counted only a few times. V gene TRBV5-1 combines with J gene TRBJ1-5, with 7 bases aligning to TRBD1. The CDR3 is 13 residues long. Trimming took 3 bases from V and 10 from J; bases not matched to a gene: 7. Germline V lookup: CDR1 SGHRS, CDR2 YFSETQ. CDR3 sequence reads: CASSSTTGSPQHF. CDR3 nucleotides: TGCGCCAGCAGCTCGACGACAGGGAGTCCCCAGCATTTT.

This clone occurred once. The chain is built from TRBV5-4 and TRBJ1-2; 8 nucleotides line up with TRBD1. CDR1 is SGHNT, CDR2 YYREEE, per germline (reference sequence). The CDR3 has 15 amino acids. J gave up 4 bases and V 3 bases, and 8 bases lay outside the gene matches. CDR3 residues: CASSSRTGSIYGYTF. In nucleotides, the CDR3 is TGTGCCAGCAGCTCACGGACAGGGAGCATCTATGGCTACACCTTC.

CDR3 residues: CASSWTGKGNEQFF. CDR3 DNA: TGCGCCAGCAGCTGGACAGGGAAGGGGAATGAGCAGTTCTTC. The chain links TRBV4-1 to TRBJ2-1; 8 bases fit TRBD1. Germline CDR1 is MGHRA and CDR2 is YSYEKL. The V segment lost 5 bases and the J segment 7 bases; nucleotides outside the gene matches: 7. The CDR3 extends over 14 amino acids.

The chain links TRBV11-2 to TRBJ2-7, with D unclear. Trimming cost V 0 bases and J 2 bases, with 11 bases left between them. The germline V gene has CDR1 SGHAT and CDR2 FQNNGV. This CDR3 is built from 15 residues. CDR3 sequence reads: CASSLDQAVPYEQYF. The CDR3 region has the DNA TGTGCCAGCAGCTTAGACCAGGCCGTTCCCTACGAGCAGTACTTC.

V and J are TRBV27 and TRBJ1-1, with a weak D call TRBD1 (6 bases). The V end lost 1 base, the J end lost 3 bases, and 15 bases lay between the germline ends. The CDR3 sequence is 16 residues long. Per germline, CDR1 MNHEY and CDR2 SMNVEV (reference sequence). The chain's CDR3 is CASSLYSGVGYTEAFF. The CDR3 DNA follows: TGTGCCAGCAGTTTATATTCAGGGGTTGGGTACACTGAAGCTTTCTTT.

V and J are TRBV28 and TRBJ2-3; 9 bases map to TRBD1. Unmatched junction bases numbered 2, after V lost 9 bases and J lost 1 base. CDR1 is MDHEN and CDR2 is SYDVKM in the germline V gene. This CDR3 is built from 13 residues. CDR3 residues: CASRDRGTDTQYF. Here the CDR3 DNA reads TGTGCCAGTCGGGACAGGGGCACAGATACGCAGTATTTT.

CDR3 sequence reads: CASSLTGRDKGGYTF. Written as DNA, the CDR3 is TGTGCCAGCAGCTTAACCGGCAGGGACAAAGGGGGCTACACCTTC. V gene TRBV7-3 combines with J gene TRBJ1-2, with D possibly matching TRBD1 (6 bases). This CDR3 contains 15 residues. Per germline, CDR1 SGHTA and CDR2 FQGTGA. V was cut by 0 bases and J by 8 bases, with 16 bases left in between. The complete variable domain, with remaining parts taken from reference TRBV7-3 and TRBJ1-2, reads GAGVSQTPSNKVTEKGKYVELRCDPISGHTALYWYRQSLGQGPEFLIYFQGTGAADDSGLPNDRFFAVRPEGSVSTLKIQRTERGDSAVYLCASSLTGRDKGGYTFGSGTRLTVV.

Only one count was recorded for this clone. This sequence joins TRBV21-1 and TRBJ2-4; TRBD2 is the table's D call and was not checked against the DNA. TRBV21-1 counts as a pseudogene. This CDR3 has 19 amino acids. Here the CDR3 reads CASSPPAGVAVKTKNIQYF. The DNA of the CDR3 is TGTGCCAGCAGCCCCCCTGCTGGTGTGGCGGTGAAGACCAAAAACATTCAGTACTTC.

This sequence joins TRBV30 and TRBJ1-2; unclear D gene. This CDR3 region has 14 residues. CDR1 is GTSNPN, CDR2 SVGIG, per germline (reference sequence). The V end lost 5 bases, the J end lost 6 bases, and 19 bases lay between the germline ends. The CDR3 loop is CAWGKGGLSHGYTF. The CDR3 DNA sequence: TGTGCCTGGGGGAAGGGCGGACTCTCTCATGGCTACACCTTC. Drawing the rest from reference TRBV30 and TRBJ1-2, the complete variable domain is SQTIHQWPATLVQPVGSPLSLECTVEGTSNPNLYWYRQAAGRGLQLLFYSVGIGQISSEVPQNLSASRPQDRQFILSSKKLLLSDSGFYLCAWGKGGLSHGYTFGSGTRLTVV.

This sequence joins TRBV5-4 and TRBJ1-1, with 8 positions matching TRBD1. Trimming at V came to 3 bases and at J to 4 bases, leaving 5 bases not matched to a gene. Germline CDR1 reads SGHNT; CDR2 reads YYREEE (reference sequence). The CDR3 runs 14 residues. CDR3 sequence: CASSSGQGGTEAFF. The DNA for the CDR3 is TGTGCCAGCAGCTCAGGACAGGGTGGCACTGAAGCTTTCTTT.